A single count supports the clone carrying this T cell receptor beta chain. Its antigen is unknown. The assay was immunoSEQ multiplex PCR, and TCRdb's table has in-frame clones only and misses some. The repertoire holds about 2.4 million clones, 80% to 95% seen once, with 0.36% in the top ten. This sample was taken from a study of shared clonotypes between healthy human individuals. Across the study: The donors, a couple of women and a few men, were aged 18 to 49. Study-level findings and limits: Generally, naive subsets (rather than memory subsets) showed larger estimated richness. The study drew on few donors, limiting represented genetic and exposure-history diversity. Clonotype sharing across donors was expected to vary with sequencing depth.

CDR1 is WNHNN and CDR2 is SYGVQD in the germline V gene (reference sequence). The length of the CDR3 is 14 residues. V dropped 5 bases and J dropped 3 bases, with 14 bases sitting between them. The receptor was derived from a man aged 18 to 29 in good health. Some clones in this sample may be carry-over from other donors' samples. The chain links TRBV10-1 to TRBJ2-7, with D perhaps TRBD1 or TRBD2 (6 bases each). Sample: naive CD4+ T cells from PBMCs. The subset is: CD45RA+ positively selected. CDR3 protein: CASSLGGPVYEQYF. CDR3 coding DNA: TGCGCCAGCAGTCTTGGGGGGCCAGTCTACGAGCAGTACTTC.